Presented here are 6 T cell receptor beta chains from one specimen sequenced in a study of Ad26.COV2.S vaccination and SARS-CoV-2 variants. TCRdb keeps only in-frame clones here, not all; method: immunoSEQ multiplex PCR. Counted here are more than 300,000 clones, 70% to 90% occurring once; the ten biggest clones make up less than 2%. Treatment here: approximately 18 received Ad26.COV2.S at low or high dose, single or two shots; five or six received placebo; per-sample allocation not given. Sample collection was performed on day 63 after the first vaccine or placebo injection. The sample was peripheral blood, taken in a trial of Ad26.COV2.S vaccine versus placebo. The source is a person aged 18-65 years who received the Ad26.COV2.S COVID-19 vaccine or a placebo.

The chain uses TRBV30 and TRBJ1-1, with D unresolved. There are 14 residues in the CDR3. The ends were cut back, 0 bases at V and 1 base at J, with 9 bases in the middle. In germline, CDR1 is GTSNPN, CDR2 SVGIG (reference sequence). The CDR3 DNA reads TGTGCCTGGAGTGTTTTACGGCAGAACACTGAAGCTTTCTTT. As protein: CAWSVLRQNTEAFF.

In DNA form, the CDR3 reads TGTGCCAGCAGTGACCCTGGGACAGGGGCCTCAAACACTGAAGCTTTCTTT. Translated: CASSDPGTGASNTEAFF. V gene TRBV6-1 combines with J gene TRBJ1-1; TRBD1 aligns across 10 bases. J gave up 2 bases and V 3 bases, and 9 bases lay outside the gene matches. The CDR3 runs 17 residues. Germline values: CDR1 MNHNS, CDR2 SASEGT.

The chain uses TRBV2 and TRBJ1-5, with a weak D call TRBD1 (5 bases). This CDR3 is built from 13 residues. Germline V lookup: CDR1 SNHLY, CDR2 FYNNEI. V was shortened by 6 bases and J by 10 bases, with 16 bases between the two germline ends. CDR3 in amino acids: CASSRGGDLPQHF. The CDR3 region has the DNA TGTGCCAGCAGCCGGGGGGGGGACCTCCCCCAGCATTTT.

This chain uses TRBV9 with TRBJ1-4, with a tentative D call TRBD1 (5 bases). The ends were cut back, 4 bases at V and 0 bases at J, with 13 bases in the middle. This CDR3 has 16 residues. Germline V gives CDR1 SGDLS, CDR2 YYNGEE. The CDR3 sequence is CASSPTSQATNEKLFF. CDR3 DNA sequence: TGTGCCAGCAGCCCGACGTCACAGGCAACTAATGAAAAACTGTTTTTT.

This chain links TRBV5-4 with TRBJ1-4, with TRBD1 matching over 9 bases. J was trimmed by 8 bases and V by 3 bases; bases with no gene match: 5. Germline CDR1 is SGHNT and CDR2 is YYREEE (reference sequence). This CDR3 has 14 amino acids. As DNA, the CDR3 is TGTGCCAGCAGCTCGGGGACAGGGATCGAAAAACTGTTTTTT. It yields the protein CASSSGTGIEKLFF.

The CDR3: CASKRTDTQYF. CDR3 bases: TGTGCCAGCAAGCGCACAGATACGCAGTATTTT. The chain carries TRBV3-1 (or the pseudogene TRBV3-2) and TRBJ2-3, with D uncertain. Germline loops: CDR1 LGHDT, CDR2 YNNKEL (reference sequence). There are 11 residues in the CDR3. Trimming left V 7 bases short and J 1 base short, with 3 bases between.